These 5 T cell receptor beta chains were sequenced from one sample in a study of CD4 T cells in relation to SARS-CoV-2 and coronaviruses. Their recognized antigens are unknown. The repertoire was sequenced with immunoSEQ multiplex PCR; TCRdb's copy has only in-frame clones and lacks some. The table records about 12,000 clones, more than 55% of them present only once. CD4+ T cells from unexposed donors were obtained before the COVID-19 pandemic (2011-2018). Isolation of CD4+ T cells took place after about eleven days in culture. The sample consisted of CD4+ T cells from PBMCs, cultured in vitro. These receptors came from a human donor in good health.

The chain is built from TRBV10-1 and TRBJ1-2; 7 positions agree with TRBD1. Trimming took 8 bases from V and 7 from J; bases not matched to a gene: 13. This CDR3 has 14 residues. Germline values: CDR1 WNHNN, CDR2 SYGVQD (reference sequence). CDR3 DNA: TGCGCCAGCTCCCCCCAGGGGGTAATCGGTGGCTACACCTTC. Translated, it gives CASSPQGVIGGYTF.

This rearrangement joins TRBV19 to TRBJ2-1; unclear D gene. Germline CDR1 reads LNHDA; CDR2 reads SQIVND (reference sequence). This CDR3 is built from 13 residues. Trimming stripped 1 base from V and 5 bases from J, with 6 bases between. Here the CDR3 DNA reads TGTGCCAGTAGTATAGGGCCTAACAATGAGCAGTTCTTC. This gives the protein CASSIGPNNEQFF.

The rearrangement uses TRBV19 and TRBJ1-3; D unresolved. CDR3 size: 15 residues. Germline CDR1 reads LNHDA; CDR2 reads SQIVND (reference sequence). Trimming removed 7 bases from V and 4 bases from J, with 17 bases in between. The CDR3: CASTSSRRGGNTIYF. The CDR3 bases are TGTGCCAGTACCTCATCCCGCCGGGGAGGAAACACCATATATTTT. The full variable domain, rest sourced from reference TRBV19 and TRBJ1-3, is DGGITQSPKYLFRKEGQNVTLSCEQNLNHDAMYWYRQDPGQGLRLIYYSQIVNDFQKGDIAEGYSVSREKKESFPLTVTSAQKNPTAFYLCASTSSRRGGNTIYFGEGSWLTVV.

The gene calls are TRBV9 and TRBJ1-1; D may be TRBD1 (6 bases). Germline assignment: CDR1 SGDLS and CDR2 YYNGEE. Trimming pared 4 bases from V and 2 bases from J, leaving 15 bases between. The CDR3 contains 15 residues. The CDR3 sequence is CASSREGTRNTEAFF. The CDR3 coding sequence is TGTGCCAGCAGCAGGGAGGGGACACGAAACACTGAAGCTTTCTTT. Using reference TRBV9 and TRBJ1-1 for the parts outside the CDR3, the full variable domain is DSGVTQTPKHLITATGQRVTLRCSPRSGDLSVYWYQQSLDQGLQFLIQYYNGEERAKGNILERFSAQQFPDLHSELNLSSLELGDSALYFCASSREGTRNTEAFFGQGTRLTVV.

In its sample, this clone was seen a few times. The V and J genes are TRBV27 and TRBJ1-2; D is perhaps TRBD1 (5 bases). V gave up 1 base and J gave up 8 bases, with 14 bases separating them. CDR1 MNHEY and CDR2 SMNVEV come from the germline V gene (reference sequence). This CDR3 is 14 amino acids long. In DNA form, the CDR3 reads TGTGCCAGCAGTTTATTTGCAGGGACCAAGGGCTACACCTTC. Translating gives CASSLFAGTKGYTF.